Listed below are T cell receptor beta chains from one sample, sequenced in a study of shared clonotypes between healthy human individuals. Assay: immunoSEQ multiplex PCR; the TCRdb copy retains only in-frame clones and omits some. The table has around 600,000 clones, roughly 98% seen once. What was sequenced was naive CD8+ T cells sorted from blood. The receptor source for this set is a man aged 30 to 45 in good health. Both conserved end residues are part of each CDR3. A D gene is named only where the DNA matches it firmly. Clone size is stated in some rows and not others, as once, few, many or a class when expanded.

>-|TRBV4-1|TRBJ2-7|TRBD2
CASSQTSVYEQYF
TGCGCCAGCAGCCAAACTAGCGTTTACGAGCAGTACTTC
>-|TRBV6-1|TRBJ2-7|-
CASSGTGPGEQYF
TGTGCCAGCAGCGGAACGGGCCCGGGGGAGCAGTACTTC
>-|TRBV2|TRBJ1-2|-
CASDDRNYGYTF
TGTGCCAGCGACGACAGAAACTATGGCTACACCTTC
>-|TRBV1|TRBJ2-7|-
CTSSQDPQGEPYEQYF
TGCACCAGCAGCCAAGACCCGCAGGGAGAACCCTACGAGCAGTACTTC
>-|TRBV29-1|TRBJ2-5|TRBD2
CSVDGRAAGTQYF
TGCAGCGTTGACGGGAGGGCCGCTGGGACCCAGTACTTC
>-|TRBV19|TRBJ2-1|-
CASNPGYGYNEQFF
TGTGCTTCAAATCCGGGGTACGGCTACAATGAGCAGTTCTTC
>-|TRBV27|TRBJ2-7|-
CASSFARSSYEQYF
TGTGCCAGCAGTTTTGCTAGAAGCTCCTACGAGCAGTACTTC
>-|TRBV18|TRBJ1-5|TRBD1
CASSPDRAFSNQPQHF
TGTGCCAGCTCACCCGACAGGGCTTTTAGCAATCAGCCCCAGCATTTT
>once|TRBV30|TRBJ1-1|TRBD1
CAWSSDRAEAFF
TGTGCCTGGAGCTCCGACAGGGCCGAAGCTTTCTTT
>-|TRBV28|TRBJ2-1|-
CATARAIGYNEQFF
TGTGCCACTGCGAGGGCGATAGGGTACAATGAGCAGTTCTTC
>-|TRBV9|TRBJ2-6|-
CASSTRLGEAGANVLTF
TGTGCCAGCAGCACCCGGTTAGGGGAGGCTGGGGCCAACGTCCTGACTTTC
>-|TRBV6-6|TRBJ2-7|TRBD2
CASSNLAGEAYEQYF
TGTGCCAGCAGTAACCTAGCGGGAGAGGCCTACGAGCAGTACTTC
>-|TRBV28|TRBJ2-7|-
CASSFASSVSYEQYF
TGTGCCAGCAGTTTTGCCTCTTCGGTCTCCTACGAGCAGTACTTC
>-|TRBV27|TRBJ1-5|TRBD1
CASSSSTGMVNQPQHF
TGTGCCAGCAGTTCCTCGACAGGGATGGTCAATCAGCCCCAGCATTTT
>-|TRBV9|TRBJ2-1|-
CASSKRGLYNEQFF
TGTGCCAGCAGCAAACGGGGGCTCTATAATGAGCAGTTCTTC
>-|TRBV27|TRBJ2-1|TRBD2
CASSSRTSGSYYNEQFF
TGTGCCAGCAGTTCCCGTACTAGCGGGAGTTACTACAATGAGCAGTTCTTC
>-|TRBV4-1|TRBJ2-5|TRBD1
CASSQVEDRDPETQYF
TGCGCCAGCAGCCAAGTGGAAGACAGGGATCCGGAGACCCAGTACTTC
>-|TRBV7-9|TRBJ2-1|TRBD1
CASSISGGKRYNEQFF
TGTGCCAGCAGCATATCAGGGGGCAAGAGATACAATGAGCAGTTCTTC
>once|TRBV27|TRBJ2-7|TRBD1
CASSFGTGAYEQYF
TGTGCCAGCAGTTTTGGGACAGGAGCCTACGAGCAGTACTTC
>-|TRBV7-9|TRBJ2-7|-
CASSSDSTYEQYF
TGTGCCAGCAGCTCAGACAGCACCTACGAGCAGTACTTC
>-|TRBV7-8|TRBJ2-7|TRBD2
CASSLYLAGEYEQYF
TGTGCCAGCAGCTTATATCTAGCGGGGGAGTACGAGCAGTACTTC
>-|TRBV29-1|TRBJ2-7|TRBD1
CSVEEGVEGQSYEQYF
TGCAGCGTTGAAGAAGGGGTCGAGGGACAGAGCTACGAGCAGTACTTC
>-|TRBV13|TRBJ2-1|-
CASTNLETGYGAYNEQFF
TGTGCCAGCACCAATTTAGAAACAGGATATGGGGCCTACAATGAGCAGTTCTTC
>-|TRBV5-6|TRBJ2-5|-
CASSLPPQETQYF
TGTGCCAGCAGCCTACCGCCTCAAGAGACCCAGTACTTC
>-|TRBV4-1|TRBJ2-1|-
CASGTTGTINEQFF
TGCGCCAGCGGAACCACCGGGACCATAAATGAGCAGTTCTTC
>-|TRBV5-8|TRBJ2-6|-
CASSLGQVIYSGANVLTF
TGTGCCAGCAGCTTGGGACAAGTAATATACTCTGGGGCCAACGTCCTGACTTTC
>-|TRBV5-7|TRBJ1-3|-
CASSLDTGNTIYF
TGTGCCAGCAGCTTGGACACTGGAAACACCATATATTTT
>-|TRBV4-3|TRBJ1-2|-
CASSQDIGGRENYGYTF
TGCGCCAGCAGCCAAGATATTGGGGGGCGTGAAAACTATGGCTACACCTTC
>-|TRBV20-1|TRBJ1-1|-
CSARVEAFF
TGCAGTGCTAGAGTGGAAGCTTTCTTT
>-|TRBV7-9|TRBJ1-2|-
CASSFGARYTF
TGTGCCAGCAGCTTCGGAGCGCGCTACACCTTC
>once|TRBV29-1|TRBJ2-3|-
CSVCGARTDTQYF
TGCAGCGTGTGCGGGGCGCGGACAGATACGCAGTATTTT
>-|TRBV5-1|TRBJ2-7|-
CASSVAIGEYEQYF
TGCGCCAGCAGCGTTGCTATTGGGGAATACGAGCAGTACTTC
>-|TRBV19|TRBJ2-7|-
CASSIGASSYEQYF
TGTGCCAGTAGTATAGGGGCGAGTTCCTACGAGCAGTACTTC
>once|TRBV14|TRBJ2-7|-
CASSQVSGSFSYEQYF
TGTGCCAGCAGCCAAGTTTCGGGGAGTTTCTCCTACGAGCAGTACTTC
>-|TRBV11-2|TRBJ1-5|-
CASSQDPRGQPQHF
TGTGCCAGCAGCCAAGACCCCCGGGGGCAGCCCCAGCATTTT
>-|TRBV6-6|TRBJ1-1|TRBD1
CATGDSPMNTEAFF
TGTGCCACCGGGGACAGCCCCATGAACACTGAAGCTTTCTTT
>-|TRBV5-4|TRBJ2-2|TRBD1
CASSPTGGTGELFF
TGTGCCAGCAGTCCGACAGGGGGAACCGGGGAGCTGTTTTTT
>-|TRBV7-7|TRBJ2-1|-
CASSLARAENNEQFF
TGTGCCAGCAGCTTAGCCCGGGCGGAAAACAATGAGCAGTTCTTC
>-|TRBV27|TRBJ1-5|-
CASRPIDQVEQPQHF
TGTGCCAGCAGGCCCATTGACCAAGTCGAACAGCCCCAGCATTTT
>-|TRBV16|TRBJ2-4|-
CASSQNPGLAKNIQYF
TGTGCCAGCAGCCAAAACCCAGGATTAGCCAAAAACATTCAGTACTTC
>once|TRBV6-6|TRBJ2-3|-
CASSYLGDTQYF
TGTGCCAGCAGTTATTTGGGGGATACGCAGTATTTT
>-|TRBV7-9|TRBJ2-5|-
CASSLAIGGETQYF
TGTGCCAGCAGCTTAGCCATAGGAGGAGAGACCCAGTACTTC
>-|TRBV11-2|TRBJ1-2|TRBD1
CASSLDYRGGSFYGYTF
TGTGCCAGCAGCTTAGATTACAGGGGCGGCAGCTTCTATGGCTACACCTTC
>-|TRBV27|TRBJ2-5|TRBD2
CASSPGTSGKETQYF
TGTGCCAGCAGTCCAGGGACTAGCGGGAAAGAGACCCAGTACTTC
>-|TRBV14|TRBJ2-1|-
CASSQGTVPNYNEQFF
TGTGCCAGCAGCCAAGGGACAGTCCCTAACTACAATGAGCAGTTCTTC
>-|TRBV6-1|TRBJ2-2|-
CASSVIESTGELFF
TGTGCCAGCAGTGTGATCGAGAGCACCGGGGAGCTGTTTTTT
>-|TRBV13|TRBJ1-1|-
CASTLQGGTEAFF
TGTGCCAGCACCCTCCAGGGTGGGACTGAAGCTTTCTTT
>-|TRBV25-1|TRBJ1-5|TRBD1
CASSDSGTAINQPQHF
TGTGCCAGCAGTGATAGCGGGACAGCTATCAATCAGCCCCAGCATTTT
>-|TRBV2|TRBJ2-1|TRBD2
CASSESLAGAPYNEQFF
TGTGCCAGCAGTGAATCCCTAGCGGGAGCCCCCTACAATGAGCAGTTCTTC
>-|TRBV28|TRBJ2-3|TRBD1
CASSLYGGDRGRDTQYF
TGTGCCAGCAGTTTATATGGGGGGGACAGGGGAAGGGATACGCAGTATTTT
>-|TRBV29-1|TRBJ2-7|-
CSVSDARPIETYFYEQYF
TGCAGCGTTTCCGACGCTCGTCCAATAGAAACTTACTTCTACGAGCAGTACTTC
>once|TRBV18|TRBJ1-1|-
CASSPRDTLNTEAFF
TGTGCCAGCTCACCACGGGACACCTTGAACACTGAAGCTTTCTTT
>-|TRBV6-5|TRBJ2-7|-
CASSYSVGYEQYF
TGTGCCAGCAGTTACTCAGTCGGCTACGAGCAGTACTTC
>once|TRBV5-4|TRBJ2-1|-
CASSLGGSSSSYNEQFF
TGTGCCAGCAGCTTGGGGGGCAGCTCCAGCTCCTACAATGAGCAGTTCTTC
>-|TRBV28|TRBJ2-3|-
CASSPNPDIDTQYF
TGTGCCAGCAGTCCCAACCCCGATATAGATACGCAGTATTTT
>-|TRBV6-1|TRBJ2-1|TRBD2
CASSERWGGTPYNEQFF
TGTGCCAGCAGTGAAAGATGGGGGGGAACTCCCTACAATGAGCAGTTCTTC
>once|TRBV27|TRBJ2-1|-
CASSLSGQGSGTYNEQFF
TGTGCCAGCAGTTTATCGGGGCAGGGGAGCGGCACCTACAATGAGCAGTTCTTC
>-|TRBV25-1|TRBJ2-1|TRBD1
CASRSRGRNNEQFF
TGTGCCAGCAGAAGCAGGGGGCGCAACAATGAGCAGTTCTTC
>-|TRBV7-7|TRBJ2-3|-
CASSHGTDTQYF
TGTGCTAGCAGCCACGGCACAGATACGCAGTATTTT
>-|TRBV9|TRBJ2-2|-
CASDEGSGELFF
TGTGCCAGCGACGAGGGTTCCGGGGAGCTGTTTTTT